The next 25 T cell receptor beta chains were all read from a single sample in a study of blood T cell repertoires in COVID-19. The method was immunoSEQ multiplex PCR; TCRdb's version includes in-frame clones alone and lacks a portion of them. The table records about 170,000 clones, around four fifths of them present only once. Material: peripheral blood. Receptors originate from an elderly woman with COVID-19, enrolled during active disease.

The chain uses TRBV5-1 and TRBJ2-1; 13 bases are shared with TRBD2. V trimming: 8 bases; J trimming: 9 bases; junction bases outside the gene matches: 5. Per the germline V gene, CDR1 is SGHRS and CDR2 is YFSETQ. The CDR3 spans 13 residues. The CDR3 loop is CASTSGGAFEQFF. The CDR3 bases are TGCGCCAGTACTAGCGGGGGGGCCTTTGAGCAGTTCTTC.

The CDR3 spells CASSLAAAPTNYYEQYF. The CDR3 DNA reads TGTGCCAGCAGCCTCGCCGCGGCTCCTACCAACTACTACGAGCAGTACTTC. This chain links TRBV11-2 with TRBJ2-7, with D uncertain. Trimming removed 5 bases from V and 3 bases from J, with 23 bases in between. The CDR3 sequence is 17 residues long. Germline values: CDR1 SGHAT, CDR2 FQNNGV.

The chain employs TRBV7-9 and TRBJ2-1; maybe TRBD2 (5 bases). Germline CDR1 and CDR2: SEHNR and FQNEAQ (reference sequence). The CDR3 extends over 13 amino acids. The germline V and J ends were trimmed by 0 bases and 10 bases, with 10 bases remaining between them. In DNA, the CDR3 is TGTGCCAGCAGCTTAGCCGCGGGCCGGGAGCAGTTCTTC. This encodes CASSLAAGREQFF.

The gene calls are TRBV4-1 and TRBJ1-4, with 10 positions matching TRBD1. Germline V lookup: CDR1 MGHRA, CDR2 YSYEKL. The CDR3 sequence is 15 residues long. With V trimmed by 3 bases and J by 4 bases, 2 bases remained unmatched. CDR3 protein: CASSQGQGNNEKLFF. The CDR3 region has the DNA TGCGCCAGCAGCCAGGGACAGGGGAATAATGAAAAACTGTTTTTT.

The V and J genes are TRBV9 and TRBJ1-3; D call uncertain. The germline gives CDR1 SGDLS, CDR2 YYNGEE. The CDR3 has 15 residues. The V end lost 4 bases, the J end lost 0 bases, and 11 bases lay between the germline ends. This chain's CDR3 is CASSPGGLSGNTIYF. The CDR3 DNA follows: TGTGCCAGCAGCCCTGGAGGCCTCTCTGGAAACACCATATATTTT.

This clone was detected once. V usage is TRBV9 and J usage is TRBJ2-1; TRBD2 is a possible D gene (6 bases). The CDR3 is 15 amino acids. The germline V and J ends were trimmed by 4 bases and 7 bases, with 18 bases remaining between them. Germline CDR1 is SGDLS and CDR2 is YYNGEE. The CDR3 loop is CASSRRDGWMNEQFF. The CDR3, as DNA: TGTGCCAGCAGCAGGCGGGACGGGTGGATGAATGAGCAGTTCTTC.

The V call is TRBV2, the J call TRBJ1-1; D possibly corresponds to TRBD1 (6 bases). The germline V gene encodes CDR1 SNHLY and CDR2 FYNNEI. The CDR3 extends over 14 amino acids. Between the trimmed V and J ends, which lost 8 bases and 1 base, there was a span of 14 bases. The CDR3 loop is CASGTGFGNTEAFF. Here the CDR3 DNA reads TGTGCCAGCGGAACAGGGTTTGGGAACACTGAAGCTTTCTTT. The variable domain in full, completed from reference TRBV2 and TRBJ1-1, reads EPEVTQTPSHQVTQMGQEVILRCVPISNHLYFYWYRQILGQKVEFLVSFYNNEISEKSEIFDDQFSVERPDGSNFTLKIRSTKLEDSAMYFCASGTGFGNTEAFFGQGTRLTVV.

The chain uses TRBV28 and TRBJ2-4; no clear D. Germline CDR1 and CDR2: MDHEN and SYDVKM. V lost 4 bases, J lost 5 bases, and 9 bases lay in between. The CDR3 covers 13 residues. The CDR3 here is CASSWHVQNIQYF. The CDR3 region has the DNA TGTGCCAGCAGTTGGCACGTCCAAAACATTCAGTACTTC.

The chain links TRBV5-1 to TRBJ1-4, with 9 positions matching TRBD1. Germline values: CDR1 SGHRS, CDR2 YFSETQ. V shed 4 bases, J shed 8 bases, and the junction held 6 bases outside the gene matches. This CDR3 contains 14 residues. CDR3 DNA: TGCGCCAGCAGCGTGGACAGGGGAGGAGAAAAACTGTTTTTT. Amino acids: CASSVDRGGEKLFF.

The V and J genes are TRBV27 and TRBJ2-1; D is perhaps TRBD1 (5 bases). V was cut by 11 bases and J by 3 bases, with 11 bases left in between. Germline lookup yields CDR1 MNHEY and CDR2 SMNVEV (reference sequence). This CDR3 is 12 amino acids long. This chain's CDR3 is CAARTGYNEQFF. Written as DNA, the CDR3 is TGTGCCGCCCGAACAGGCTACAATGAGCAGTTCTTC.

The chain combines TRBV28 with TRBJ1-1; 11 nucleotides match TRBD1. This CDR3 spans 15 amino acids. With V trimmed by 4 bases and J by 6 bases, 7 bases remained unmatched. Germline V gene sequence: CDR1 MDHEN, CDR2 SYDVKM. The CDR3 bases are TGTGCCAGCAGTTCACCCGGGACAGGGGGAGCTGAAGCTTTCTTT. Protein product: CASSSPGTGGAEAFF. Filled out from reference TRBV28 and TRBJ1-1, the complete variable domain reads DVKVTQSSRYLVKRTGEKVFLECVQDMDHENMFWYRQDPGLGLRLIYFSYDVKMKEKGDIPEGYSVSREKKERFSLILESASTNQTSMYLCASSSPGTGGAEAFFGQGTRLTVV.

The J gene is TRBJ2-2, the V gene TRBV10-2; D may be TRBD1 (5 bases). Germline V gives CDR1 WSHSY, CDR2 SAAADI. V was cut by 5 bases and J by 0 bases, with 13 bases left in between. The CDR3 consists of 16 residues. The CDR3 DNA follows: TGCGCCAGCAGTAAGACAGCCCTCGCGAACACCGGGGAGCTGTTTTTT. Its translation: CASSKTALANTGELFF.

This chain joins TRBV5-1 and TRBJ2-2, with 10 positions matching TRBD1. The germline gives CDR1 SGHRS, CDR2 YFSETQ. CDR3 length: 17 residues. With 3 bases clipped from V and 6 bases from J, the junction kept 11 bases outside the gene matches. This CDR3 is CASSSNGQGVRAGELFF. CDR3 bases: TGCGCCAGCAGCTCGAACGGACAGGGGGTCAGGGCCGGGGAGCTGTTTTTT.

V is TRBV4-2 and J is TRBJ1-1; possible D gene TRBD1, 5 bases. V lost 5 bases, J lost 3 bases, and 16 bases lay in between. In germline, CDR1 is LGHNA, CDR2 YNFKEQ. CDR3 length equals 15 residues. CDR3 residues: CASSDRSRVYTEAFF. The CDR3 region has the DNA TGTGCCAGCAGCGACCGGAGCAGGGTGTACACTGAAGCTTTCTTT.

This sequence joins TRBV5-1 and TRBJ2-5; 7 bases match TRBD2. Per germline, CDR1 SGHRS and CDR2 YFSETQ. J was trimmed by 5 bases and V by 4 bases; bases with no gene match: 8. The length of the CDR3 is 14 residues. CDR3 in DNA: TGCGCCAGCAGCGGGGGGACTACTCGGGAGACCCAGTACTTC. It encodes CASSGGTTRETQYF.

The chain combines TRBV19 with TRBJ1-4; perhaps TRBD1 as D (5 bases). Trimming took 8 bases from V and 7 from J, leaving 14 bases between them. CDR1 is LNHDA and CDR2 is SQIVND in the germline V gene (reference sequence). The CDR3 covers 13 residues. The CDR3 nucleotides read TGTGCCAGTCAGGCAGGGACTTTTGAAAAACTGTTTTTT. Its translation is CASQAGTFEKLFF. The full variable domain, with the rest looked up from reference TRBV19 and TRBJ1-4, is DGGITQSPKYLFRKEGQNVTLSCEQNLNHDAMYWYRQDPGQGLRLIYYSQIVNDFQKGDIAEGYSVSREKKESFPLTVTSAQKNPTAFYLCASQAGTFEKLFFGSGTQLSVL.

The rearrangement links TRBV5-5 to TRBJ2-7, with TRBD1 as a possible D gene (6 bases). Trimming stripped 1 base from V and 6 bases from J, with 14 bases between. CDR3 size: 14 residues. Per germline, CDR1 SGHKS and CDR2 YYEKEE (reference sequence). The DNA of the CDR3 is TGTGCCAGCAGCTTGATCAGGGGTTTCGGCGAGCAGTACTTC. This encodes CASSLIRGFGEQYF.

The sample holds a few counts of this clone. The genes are TRBV2 and TRBJ2-5; 10 nucleotides align to TRBD1. V trimming: 6 bases; J trimming: 4 bases; junction bases outside the gene matches: 2. The CDR3 spans 13 residues. In germline, CDR1 is SNHLY, CDR2 FYNNEI. The CDR3 sequence is CASSGTGAETQYF. Here the CDR3 DNA reads TGTGCCAGCAGCGGGACAGGGGCAGAGACCCAGTACTTC.

J is TRBJ2-2 and V is TRBV2; 7 positions agree with TRBD1. The trim removed 6 bases at V and 3 bases at J, leaving 4 bases unmatched. CDR3 length: 14 amino acids. The V gene's germline CDR1 is SNHLY and CDR2 FYNNEI. As DNA, the CDR3 is TGTGCCAGCAGAAGGACAGGAGACACCGGGGAGCTGTTTTTT. It encodes CASRRTGDTGELFF.

J is TRBJ1-2 and V is TRBV5-6; D not resolved. V lost 4 bases, J lost 5 bases, and 12 bases lay in between. There are 13 residues in the CDR3. The V gene's germline CDR1 is SGHDT and CDR2 YYEEEE. CDR3 nucleotide sequence: TGTGCCAGCAGCCCCTCGATAGAGTATGGCTACACCTTC. Encoded protein: CASSPSIEYGYTF.

The chain couples TRBV9 to TRBJ2-3, with 7 bases that match TRBD2. J lost 0 bases, V lost 5 bases, and 9 bases had no gene match. Germline CDR1 and CDR2: SGDLS and YYNGEE. The CDR3 covers 16 residues. This chain's CDR3 is CASRNHPGGSTDTQYF. CDR3 nucleotides: TGTGCCAGCAGAAACCACCCGGGAGGTAGCACAGATACGCAGTATTTT.

V gene TRBV18 combines with J gene TRBJ2-2; D gene unclear. The CDR3 length is 16 residues. V shed 0 bases and J shed 2 bases, with 10 bases lying between them. Germline V gene lookup returns CDR1 KGHSH and CDR2 LQKENI. Here the CDR3 reads CASSPPLRGNTGELFF. CDR3 DNA sequence: TGTGCCAGCTCACCACCGTTGAGAGGAAACACCGGGGAGCTGTTTTTT.

This chain uses TRBV27 with TRBJ1-1, with D tentatively TRBD1 (5 bases). CDR1 and CDR2 from the germline V gene are MNHEY and SMNVEV (reference sequence). The CDR3 is 15 residues long. The V end lost 5 bases, the J end lost 1 base, and 14 bases lay between the germline ends. The CDR3 loop reads CASSMNRPSNTEAFF. The CDR3 DNA reads TGTGCCAGCAGTATGAACAGGCCGTCGAACACTGAAGCTTTCTTT.

V gene TRBV28 combines with J gene TRBJ2-7; D remains ambiguous. CDR1 and CDR2 (germline): MDHEN, SYDVKM. The CDR3 is made up of 13 amino acids. Deletions cut 8 bases from V and 2 bases from J, with 13 bases between. CDR3 nucleotide sequence: TGTGCCAGCCTTCAAGCTATGACCTACGAGCAGTACTTC. Translating gives CASLQAMTYEQYF.

The rearrangement joins TRBV5-6 to TRBJ1-2; weak D call: TRBD1 (5 bases). The CDR3 length is 14 residues. Trimming took off 5 bases at V and 2 bases at J, with 13 bases between the two ends. Germline V lookup: CDR1 SGHDT, CDR2 YYEEEE. This chain's CDR3 is CASSPPGVNYGYTF. DNA for the CDR3: TGTGCCAGCAGTCCCCCGGGGGTAAACTATGGCTACACCTTC.